Shown below are 22 T cell receptor beta chains from a single sample sequenced in a study of metastatic and nonmetastatic thyroid tumors. Each patient went into thyroid surgery without having received any treatment. TCRdb reassembled clones from the PCR reads with MiXCR. The repertoire holds almost 35,000 clones, 35% seen once, with over 20% in the top ten. The material sequenced was tumor tissue. The receptors here all came from a female donor with papillary thyroid cancer or a benign thyroid nodule (not recorded which). Some clones in this sample may be carry-over from other donors' samples.

The chain recombines TRBV5-5 with TRBJ1-1; 10 nucleotides line up with TRBD1. The CDR3 extends over 15 amino acids. Germline CDR1 and CDR2: SGHKS and YYEKEE (reference sequence). V trimming: 4 bases; J trimming: 2 bases; junction bases outside the gene matches: 5. Here the CDR3 reads CASSPRTGGNTEAFF. In nucleotides, the CDR3 is TGTGCCAGCAGCCCGAGGACAGGGGGAAACACTGAAGCTTTCTTT. Combining the CDR3 with reference TRBV5-5 and TRBJ1-1 gives the whole variable domain DAGVTQSPTHLIKTRGQQVTLRCSPISGHKSVSWYQQVLGQGPQFIFQYYEKEERGRGNFPDRFSARQFPNYSSELNVNALLLGDSALYLCASSPRTGGNTEAFFGQGTRLTVV.

This clone was detected a few times. This chain's CDR3 is CSARRDWGNTGELFF. In DNA, the CDR3 is TGCAGTGCTAGGCGGGACTGGGGGAACACCGGGGAGCTGTTTTTT. The J gene is TRBJ2-2, the V gene TRBV20-1; D is perhaps TRBD2 (6 bases). Trimming removed 3 bases from V and 1 base from J, with 12 bases in between. This CDR3 region has 15 residues. Germline V gives CDR1 DFQATT, CDR2 SNEGSKA (reference sequence).

This chain joins TRBV27 and TRBJ1-1; D is unresolved. Germline V gene data show CDR1 as MNHEY and CDR2 as SMNVEV (reference sequence). The CDR3 extends over 15 amino acids. Deletions cut 5 bases from V and 3 bases from J, with 16 bases between. The CDR3 loop reads CASSIRAPGDTEAFF. The CDR3 bases are TGTGCCAGCAGTATCCGGGCCCCTGGGGACACTGAAGCTTTCTTT.

This clone was seen only a few times. The chain couples TRBV6-1 to TRBJ1-5; TRBD1 agrees at 7 bases. Trimming removed 5 bases from V and 3 bases from J; junction bases left unmatched: 4. The germline V gene encodes CDR1 MNHNS and CDR2 SASEGT. This CDR3 is built from 14 residues. The DNA for the CDR3 is TGTGCCAGCAGTCCCGGACAGGACAATCAGCCCCAGCATTTT. It translates to CASSPGQDNQPQHF.

The chain employs TRBV28 and TRBJ2-7; D is undetermined. Germline CDR1 MDHEN, CDR2 SYDVKM. V was trimmed by 6 bases and J by 3 bases, leaving 9 bases between them. This CDR3 comprises 12 residues. CDR3 sequence: CASRPDGYEQYF. As DNA, the CDR3 is TGTGCCAGCAGACCGGACGGCTACGAGCAGTACTTC.

This chain connects TRBV27 to TRBJ1-2; 9 bases match TRBD1. Germline V lookup: CDR1 MNHEY, CDR2 SMNVEV (reference sequence). This CDR3 spans 14 amino acids. V gave up 4 bases and J gave up 4 bases; unmatched junction bases: 4. CDR3 nucleotides: TGTGCCAGCAGTTCACAGGGGGCGAGCTATGGCTACACCTTC. The encoded protein is CASSSQGASYGYTF.

This clone was picked up a small number of times. The chain uses TRBV12-3 or TRBV12-4 and TRBJ1-5; D gene ambiguous. The CDR3 spans 12 residues. Deletions cut 1 base from V and 8 bases from J, with 6 bases between. CDR3 in DNA: TGTGCCAGCAGTTTAGGCGGGAAGCCCCAGCATTTT. Translating gives CASSLGGKPQHF.

This rearrangement joins TRBV7-2 to TRBJ1-6; D may be TRBD1 (6 bases). Trimming stripped 1 base from V and 10 bases from J, with 14 bases between. Germline V lookup: CDR1 SGHTA, CDR2 FQGNSA. The CDR3 totals 15 residues. The CDR3 DNA reads TGTGCCAGCAGCTTAGTCCCGGCAGGGGAGTCACCCCTCCACTTT. Protein sequence: CASSLVPAGESPLHF.

The chain combines TRBV7-8 with TRBJ2-3, with D perhaps TRBD2 (5 bases). The V end lost 5 bases, the J end lost 3 bases, and 12 bases lay between the germline ends. Germline CDR1 is SGHVS and CDR2 is FQNEAQ. The CDR3 spans 14 residues. The CDR3 loop is CASSEGVRTDTQYF. The CDR3, as DNA: TGTGCCAGCAGCGAGGGTGTAAGGACAGATACGCAGTATTTT.

Notes on this clone: One base away lies a much larger clone, so this may be a sequencing read error. This chain links TRBV24-1 with TRBJ2-2; D is perhaps TRBD2 (6 bases). Germline CDR1 reads KGHDR; CDR2 reads SFDVKD. The CDR3 spans 14 residues. CDR3 loop: CATSDLGEAGQLFF. In nucleotides, the CDR3 is TGTGCCACCAGTGATTTGGGGGAGGCCGGGCAGCTGTTTTTT.

The gene calls are TRBV7-2 and TRBJ2-7; no firm D call. The CDR3 length is 12 residues. CDR1 is SGHTA, CDR2 FQGNSA, per germline. V was shortened by 2 bases and J by 5 bases, with 7 bases between the two germline ends. The CDR3 nucleotides are TGTGCCAGCAGCTTATTAGGGAACGAGCAGTACTTC. It translates to CASSLLGNEQYF.

The chain links TRBV11-2 to TRBJ2-2; possibly TRBD1 for D (6 bases). CDR3 length: 16 amino acids. The germline V gene encodes CDR1 SGHAT and CDR2 FQNNGV. V was trimmed by 5 bases and J by 4 bases, leaving 17 bases between them. The CDR3 protein is CASSPPTGFGTGELFF. DNA for the CDR3: TGTGCCAGCAGCCCCCCGACAGGTTTCGGCACCGGGGAGCTGTTTTTT.

This clone has a handful of counts. The CDR3 nucleotides are TGTGCCAGTAGTATGAAGTGGGAGCTGTTTTTT. This codes for CASSMKWELFF. The chain carries TRBV19 and TRBJ2-2; D is uncertain. V was pared by 3 bases and J by 9 bases, with 5 bases between. The germline V gene has CDR1 LNHDA and CDR2 SQIVND (reference sequence). The CDR3 is 11 residues long.

This clone was recorded a few times. The V and J genes are TRBV6-1 and TRBJ2-3, with unresolved D. CDR1 is MNHNS, CDR2 SASEGT, per germline. The CDR3 covers 15 residues. Trimming removed 9 bases from V and 2 bases from J, with 18 bases in between. CDR3 bases: TGTGCCAGTCAATCCTCCCACTTGGACACAGATACGCAGTATTTT. Its translation: CASQSSHLDTDTQYF.

This clone rates as large. The chain couples TRBV27 to TRBJ2-1, with D perhaps TRBD1 (5 bases). With 4 bases removed from V and 8 bases from J, the gap between germline ends came to 9 bases. The germline V gene encodes CDR1 MNHEY and CDR2 SMNVEV (reference sequence). The CDR3 covers 12 residues. CDR3 in amino acids: CASSSLGHEQFF. The CDR3 DNA sequence: TGTGCCAGCAGTTCGTTGGGGCATGAGCAGTTCTTC.

The table lists this clone with a few counts. The chain joins TRBV30 to TRBJ2-1; perhaps TRBD2 as D (6 bases). The CDR3 has 14 residues. The germline V gene has CDR1 GTSNPN and CDR2 SVGIG (reference sequence). V dropped 2 bases and J dropped 6 bases, with 14 bases sitting between them. The CDR3 coding sequence is TGTGCCTGGAGTCCGGGGGTTGGGCCCAATGAGCAGTTCTTC. Protein product: CAWSPGVGPNEQFF.

The chain couples TRBV2 to TRBJ1-1; D may be TRBD1 (5 bases). Trimming removed 8 bases from V and 5 bases from J, with 18 bases in between. This CDR3 region has 14 residues. Germline-derived CDR1 and CDR2 are SNHLY and FYNNEI. The DNA of the CDR3 is TGTGCCAGCTGCAGGGACTCCAGTGTTACTGAAGCTTTCTTT. Its protein product is CASCRDSSVTEAFF.

This chain uses TRBV9 with TRBJ2-3, with a tentative D call TRBD2 (7 bases). The V end lost 0 bases, the J end lost 5 bases, and 19 bases lay between the germline ends. This CDR3 comprises 17 residues. The germline gives CDR1 SGDLS, CDR2 YYNGEE. The CDR3 spells CASSVGAGAKVGDTQYF. The CDR3 nucleotides read TGTGCCAGCAGCGTAGGGGCGGGGGCGAAGGTTGGAGATACGCAGTATTTT.

The chain's CDR3 is CSARPSTSGIVYEQYF. Here the CDR3 DNA reads TGCAGTGCTAGGCCTTCGACTAGCGGGATTGTTTACGAGCAGTACTTC. The rearrangement joins TRBV20-1 to TRBJ2-7; 11 positions agree with TRBD2. Germline-derived CDR1 and CDR2 are DFQATT and SNEGSKA (reference sequence). Unmatched junction bases numbered 11, after V lost 3 bases and J lost 4 bases. The CDR3 contains 16 residues.

By share of the sample, this clone is large (0.1 to 1%). The genes are TRBV6-1 and TRBJ2-2; TRBD1 or TRBD2 may be the D gene (6 bases each). The CDR3 has 14 amino acids. V gave up 7 bases and J gave up 4 bases, with 13 bases separating them. Germline V gene data show CDR1 as MNHNS and CDR2 as SASEGT. Written as DNA, the CDR3 is TGTGCCAGCAAGGGCGGGACAATCACCGGGGAGCTGTTTTTT. Translated, it gives CASKGGTITGELFF.

This chain joins TRBV7-2 and TRBJ2-7; the D gene is possibly TRBD1 (5 bases). Germline assignment: CDR1 SGHTA and CDR2 FQGNSA. The CDR3 contains 13 residues. V lost 4 bases, J lost 4 bases, and 11 bases lay in between. The CDR3 protein is CASSSTRVYEQYF. The CDR3 coding sequence is TGTGCCAGCAGCTCAACCAGGGTATACGAGCAGTACTTC.

The chain is built from TRBV24-1 and TRBJ2-1; TRBD2 matches at 9 bases. Trimming at V came to 4 bases and at J to 8 bases, leaving 20 bases not matched to a gene. CDR3 length equals 19 residues. Germline V CDR1 and CDR2: KGHDR, SFDVKD. The CDR3 region is CATSDPTSGGSVDWDEQFF. DNA of the CDR3: TGTGCCACCAGTGACCCGACTAGCGGAGGTTCGGTAGACTGGGATGAGCAGTTCTTC.